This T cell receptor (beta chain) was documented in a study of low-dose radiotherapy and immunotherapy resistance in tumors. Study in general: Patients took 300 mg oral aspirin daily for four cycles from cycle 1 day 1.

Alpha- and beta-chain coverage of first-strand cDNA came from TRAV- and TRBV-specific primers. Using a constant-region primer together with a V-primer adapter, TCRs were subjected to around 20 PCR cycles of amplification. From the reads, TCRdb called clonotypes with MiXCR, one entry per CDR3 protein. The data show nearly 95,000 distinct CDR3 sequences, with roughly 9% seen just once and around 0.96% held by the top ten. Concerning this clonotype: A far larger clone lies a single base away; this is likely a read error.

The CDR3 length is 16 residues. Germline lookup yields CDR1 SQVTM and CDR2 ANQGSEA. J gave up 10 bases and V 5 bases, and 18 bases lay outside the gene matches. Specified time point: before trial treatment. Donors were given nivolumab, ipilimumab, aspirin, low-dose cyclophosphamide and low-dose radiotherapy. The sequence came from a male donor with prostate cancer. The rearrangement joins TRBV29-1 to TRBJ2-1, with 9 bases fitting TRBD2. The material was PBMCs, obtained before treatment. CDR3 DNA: TGCAGCGTTCGAGGACTGTCGGGACTAGCAACCTCCGAGCAGTTCTTC. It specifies CSVRGLSGLATSEQFF.